The rows below give T cell receptor beta chains drawn from one sample of a study of T cell changes during pregnancy in multiple sclerosis. Data came from immunoSEQ multiplex PCR; TCRdb stores just in-frame clones and leaves some out. The sample includes 70,000 or so clones, roughly 91% seen only once; the top ten take under 0.9%. The input for sequencing was peripheral blood, taken in the third trimester of pregnancy. Source of these receptors: a female donor in good health, enrolled as a control in a pregnancy study. The CDR3 runs from the conserved cysteine through the conserved F or W. The D gene is left open where the match is weak. Clone size, where shown, is once, few, many, or a class for clones that have expanded.

clone_size: NA
v_call: TRBV25-1
d_call: NA
j_call: TRBJ1-4
cdr3_nt: TGTGCCAGCAGTGATCGGTATCGTCGAAGTAATGAAAAACTGTTTTTT
cdr3_aa: CASSDRYRRSNEKLFF

clone_size: NA
v_call: TRBV10-3
d_call: TRBD1
j_call: TRBJ1-2
cdr3_nt: TGTGCCATCAGGGGGGACAGGGAGAACTATGGCTACACCTTC
cdr3_aa: CAIRGDRENYGYTF

clone_size: NA
v_call: TRBV6-5
d_call: NA
j_call: TRBJ1-1
cdr3_nt: TGTGCCAGCTTCACGGGGAAGGTGGGGACTGAAGCTTTCTTT
cdr3_aa: CASFTGKVGTEAFF

clone_size: NA
v_call: TRBV15
d_call: NA
j_call: TRBJ1-3
cdr3_nt: TGTGCCACCAGCAGAGACAGGGTGGCTGGAAACACCATATATTTT
cdr3_aa: CATSRDRVAGNTIYF

clone_size: NA
v_call: TRBV6-6
d_call: TRBD1
j_call: TRBJ1-6
cdr3_nt: TGTGCCAGCAGGGGACAGGGGCAAACTGATAATTCACCCCTCCACTTT
cdr3_aa: CASRGQGQTDNSPLHF

clone_size: NA
v_call: TRBV5-8
d_call: NA
j_call: TRBJ1-1
cdr3_nt: TGTGCCAGCAGCTTGGATTTTGGACAGAAGAACACTGAAGCTTTCTTT
cdr3_aa: CASSLDFGQKNTEAFF

clone_size: NA
v_call: TRBV19
d_call: TRBD1
j_call: TRBJ2-2
cdr3_nt: TGTGCCAGTAGTATTGGGACAGGGGGGACCGGGGAGCTGTTTTTT
cdr3_aa: CASSIGTGGTGELFF

clone_size: once
v_call: TRBV6-5
d_call: NA
j_call: TRBJ2-2
cdr3_nt: TGTGCCAGCAGTTACTCGGGCAGTAACACCGGGGAGCTGTTTTTT
cdr3_aa: CASSYSGSNTGELFF

clone_size: NA
v_call: TRBV5-1
d_call: TRBD2
j_call: TRBJ2-7
cdr3_nt: TGCGCCAGCAGCTTGGCGGCTGGGACTAGCGGGAGCGGAATGAACGAGCAGTACTTC
cdr3_aa: CASSLAAGTSGSGMNEQYF

clone_size: once
v_call: TRBV9
d_call: TRBD1
j_call: TRBJ1-2
cdr3_nt: TGTGCCAGCAGCGTAGAGGGACAGGGTGTGTATGGCTACACCTTC
cdr3_aa: CASSVEGQGVYGYTF

clone_size: NA
v_call: TRBV6-5
d_call: TRBD2
j_call: TRBJ2-3
cdr3_nt: TGTGCCACCGGTAGCGGGGGCCTTGTCACAGATACGCAGTATTTT
cdr3_aa: CATGSGGLVTDTQYF

clone_size: NA
v_call: TRBV2
d_call: TRBD2
j_call: TRBJ2-7
cdr3_nt: TGTGCCAGCAGTTTAAGCGGGGGGGCCTACGAGCAGTACTTC
cdr3_aa: CASSLSGGAYEQYF

clone_size: NA
v_call: TRBV27
d_call: TRBD1
j_call: TRBJ1-1
cdr3_nt: TGTGCCAGCAGACACAGGGGTTCGGGGACAACTGAAGCTTTCTTT
cdr3_aa: CASRHRGSGTTEAFF

clone_size: few
v_call: TRBV14
d_call: TRBD1
j_call: TRBJ1-1
cdr3_nt: TGTGCCAGCAGCCGACAACAGGGGTGGACTGAAGCTTTCTTT
cdr3_aa: CASSRQQGWTEAFF

clone_size: NA
v_call: TRBV18
d_call: TRBD2
j_call: TRBJ2-7
cdr3_nt: TGTGCCAGCTCCCAGACTAGCGGGAGTACCTACGAGCAGTACTTC
cdr3_aa: CASSQTSGSTYEQYF

clone_size: NA
v_call: TRBV4-3
d_call: TRBD2
j_call: TRBJ2-1
cdr3_nt: TGCGCCAGCAGCCAAGATAGGCTAGCGGATAATGAGCAGTTCTTC
cdr3_aa: CASSQDRLADNEQFF

clone_size: NA
v_call: TRBV6-4
d_call: TRBD2
j_call: TRBJ2-3
cdr3_nt: TGTGCCAGCAGGAAGTTAGCGGGAGGGCCAGATACGCAGTATTTT
cdr3_aa: CASRKLAGGPDTQYF

clone_size: NA
v_call: TRBV21-1
d_call: NA
j_call: TRBJ1-3
cdr3_nt: TGTGCCAGCAGCAATTGCGACAGGGGGAACGGAAACACCATATATTTT
cdr3_aa: CASSNCDRGNGNTIYF

clone_size: NA
v_call: TRBV6-1
d_call: NA
j_call: TRBJ1-2
cdr3_nt: TGTGCCAGCAGTCCCTCGGGGAGGGCGGAAGGCTACACCTTC
cdr3_aa: CASSPSGRAEGYTF

clone_size: NA
v_call: TRBV28
d_call: NA
j_call: TRBJ2-7
cdr3_nt: TGTGCCAGCAGTTTAAGTACCGCAGGGGCGGGCGAGCAGTACTTC
cdr3_aa: CASSLSTAGAGEQYF

clone_size: NA
v_call: TRBV19
d_call: NA
j_call: TRBJ2-7
cdr3_nt: TGTGCCAGTAGTATACGGGGGGAGACAGGCGAATTCTCCTACGAGCAGTACTTC
cdr3_aa: CASSIRGETGEFSYEQYF

clone_size: NA
v_call: TRBV27
d_call: NA
j_call: TRBJ1-5
cdr3_nt: TGTGCCAGCAGTTTACGAGGGTTAGGCAATCAGCCCCAGCATTTT
cdr3_aa: CASSLRGLGNQPQHF

clone_size: NA
v_call: TRBV6-5
d_call: TRBD1
j_call: TRBJ1-1
cdr3_nt: TGTGCCAGCAGGCCGGGACAGGGAGGAAGCGCTGAAGCTTTCTTT
cdr3_aa: CASRPGQGGSAEAFF

clone_size: few
v_call: TRBV19
d_call: TRBD1
j_call: TRBJ1-1
cdr3_nt: TGTGCCAGTAGTATGGACAGGGGAGGGACTGAAGCTTTCTTT
cdr3_aa: CASSMDRGGTEAFF

clone_size: once
v_call: TRBV28
d_call: TRBD2
j_call: TRBJ2-3
cdr3_nt: TGTGCCAGCAGTCCGGGGGGGGCGGTATGGGATACGCAGTATTTT
cdr3_aa: CASSPGGAVWDTQYF

clone_size: NA
v_call: TRBV5-8
d_call: NA
j_call: TRBJ2-2
cdr3_nt: TGTGCCAGCAGCTTTATGAAGGGGCAGGCTCTTAACACCGGGGAGCTGTTTTTT
cdr3_aa: CASSFMKGQALNTGELFF

clone_size: NA
v_call: TRBV25-1
d_call: TRBD2
j_call: TRBJ2-5
cdr3_nt: TGTGCCAGCAGTCCCCCCCTGGCGCGGGAGAAGACCCAGTACTTC
cdr3_aa: CASSPPLAREKTQYF

clone_size: NA
v_call: TRBV7-9
d_call: TRBD1
j_call: TRBJ2-5
cdr3_nt: TGTGCCAGCAGCTTAAGCGGGACAGGGCGGGAGACCCAGTACTTC
cdr3_aa: CASSLSGTGRETQYF

clone_size: NA
v_call: TRBV19
d_call: NA
j_call: TRBJ1-2
cdr3_nt: TGTGCCAGTAGTGTCGACAGCCCCTATGGCTACACCTTC
cdr3_aa: CASSVDSPYGYTF

clone_size: NA
v_call: TRBV5-4
d_call: TRBD2
j_call: TRBJ2-7
cdr3_nt: TGTGCCAGCAGCCATAGCGGGGCCACCTACGAGCAGTACTTC
cdr3_aa: CASSHSGATYEQYF

clone_size: NA
v_call: TRBV6-5
d_call: NA
j_call: TRBJ1-1
cdr3_nt: TGTGCCAGCTGTCGGCAGGGCACGAACACTGAAGCTTTCTTT
cdr3_aa: CASCRQGTNTEAFF

clone_size: NA
v_call: TRBV6-5
d_call: TRBD2
j_call: TRBJ2-3
cdr3_nt: TGTGCCAGTTCCAGGGGCGGGAGGACGGATACGCAGTATTTT
cdr3_aa: CASSRGGRTDTQYF

clone_size: NA
v_call: TRBV7-6
d_call: TRBD1
j_call: TRBJ2-2
cdr3_nt: TGTGCCAGCAGCCCGGACAGGGGGCGAAGCACCGGGGAGCTGTTTTTT
cdr3_aa: CASSPDRGRSTGELFF

clone_size: NA
v_call: TRBV19
d_call: NA
j_call: TRBJ2-2
cdr3_nt: TGTGCCAGTAGTATTGGCTTCACCGGGGAGCTGTTTTTT
cdr3_aa: CASSIGFTGELFF

clone_size: NA
v_call: TRBV6-5
d_call: TRBD1
j_call: TRBJ1-6
cdr3_nt: TGTGCCAGCAGTTACTCCCCAGGACAGGGTAATTCACCCCTCCACTTT
cdr3_aa: CASSYSPGQGNSPLHF

clone_size: NA
v_call: TRBV7-7
d_call: TRBD1
j_call: TRBJ2-3
cdr3_nt: TGTGCCAGCAGCCACGGACAGGGGACAGATACGCAGTATTTT
cdr3_aa: CASSHGQGTDTQYF